This T cell receptor beta chain was sequenced in a study of siplizumab effects on memory and regulatory T cells. General study results and limits: In controls, 26.9% of mappable alloreactive CD4+ clones were Treg-derived on average, versus roughly 63% with siplizumab.

This table comes from immunoSEQ multiplex PCR, and its TCRdb copy is limited to in-frame clones, with some not included. The repertoire holds tens of thousands of clones, with about 98% as singletons. This clone showed up just a few times. Its antigen is undetermined. CDR3 length: 14 residues. Germline CDR1 reads SNHLY; CDR2 reads FYNNEI. Trimming cost V 5 bases and J 5 bases; bases outside gene matches: 6. The clonotype originates from a human donor in good health. This chain connects TRBV2 to TRBJ1-1; 9 positions agree with TRBD1. Specimen: naive CD8+ T cells sorted from blood. Written as DNA, the CDR3 is TGTGCCAGCAGTATGACAGGGGGGGGAACTGAAGCTTTCTTT. Amino acids: CASSMTGGGTEAFF.